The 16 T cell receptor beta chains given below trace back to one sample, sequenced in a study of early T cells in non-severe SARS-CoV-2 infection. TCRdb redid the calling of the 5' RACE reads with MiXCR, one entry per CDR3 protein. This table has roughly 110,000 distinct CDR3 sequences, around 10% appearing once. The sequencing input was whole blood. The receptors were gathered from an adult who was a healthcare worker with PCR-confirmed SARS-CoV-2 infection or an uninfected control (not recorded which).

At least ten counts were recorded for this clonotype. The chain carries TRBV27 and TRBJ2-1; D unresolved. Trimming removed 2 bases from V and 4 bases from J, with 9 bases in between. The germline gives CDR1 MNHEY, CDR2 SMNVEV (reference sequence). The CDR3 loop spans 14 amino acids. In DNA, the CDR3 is TGTGCCAGCAGTTTACCCCCAAAGTACAATGAGCAGTTCTTC. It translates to CASSLPPKYNEQFF.

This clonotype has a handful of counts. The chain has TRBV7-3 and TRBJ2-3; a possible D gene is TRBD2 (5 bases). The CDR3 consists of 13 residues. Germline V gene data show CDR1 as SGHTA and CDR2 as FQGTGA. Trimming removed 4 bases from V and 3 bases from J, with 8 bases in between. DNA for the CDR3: TGTGCCAGCAGCTCGGAGGTGACAGATACGCAGTATTTT. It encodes CASSSEVTDTQYF.

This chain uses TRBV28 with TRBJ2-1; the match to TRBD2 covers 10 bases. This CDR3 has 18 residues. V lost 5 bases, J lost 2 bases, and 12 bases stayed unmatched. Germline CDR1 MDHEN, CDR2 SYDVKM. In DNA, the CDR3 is TGTGCCAGCAGTCGAGATCTAGCGGGAGTTTCCGCCTACAATGAGCAGTTCTTC. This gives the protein CASSRDLAGVSAYNEQFF.

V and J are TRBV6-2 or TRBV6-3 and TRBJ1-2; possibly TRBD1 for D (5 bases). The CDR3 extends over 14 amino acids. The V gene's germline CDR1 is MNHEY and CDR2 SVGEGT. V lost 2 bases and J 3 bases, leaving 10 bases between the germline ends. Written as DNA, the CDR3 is TGTGCCAGCAGTTACGGCGGGGCATACTATGGCTACACCTTC. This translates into CASSYGGAYYGYTF.

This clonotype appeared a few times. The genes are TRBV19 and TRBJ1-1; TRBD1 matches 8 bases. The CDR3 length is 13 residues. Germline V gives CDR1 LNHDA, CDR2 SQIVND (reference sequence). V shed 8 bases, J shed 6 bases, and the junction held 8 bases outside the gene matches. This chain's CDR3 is CASGGTGLAEAFF. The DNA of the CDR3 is TGTGCCAGTGGAGGGACAGGCCTTGCTGAAGCTTTCTTT.

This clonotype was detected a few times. This CDR3 is CAWRKEMEETQYF. The CDR3 DNA follows: TGTGCCTGGAGGAAGGAGATGGAGGAGACCCAGTACTTC. The chain carries TRBV30 and TRBJ2-5; D is undetermined. The CDR3 consists of 13 residues. V was shortened by 3 bases and J by 5 bases, with 13 bases between the two germline ends. Germline-derived CDR1 and CDR2 are GTSNPN and SVGIG (reference sequence).

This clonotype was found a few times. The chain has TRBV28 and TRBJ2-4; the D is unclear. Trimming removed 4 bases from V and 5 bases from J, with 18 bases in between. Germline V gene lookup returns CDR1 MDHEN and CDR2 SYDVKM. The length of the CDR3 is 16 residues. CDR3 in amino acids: CASSSSTGGSQNIQYF. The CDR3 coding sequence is TGTGCCAGCAGTTCATCGACTGGTGGCAGCCAAAACATTCAGTACTTC. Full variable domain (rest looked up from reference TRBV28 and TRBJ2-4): DVKVTQSSRYLVKRTGEKVFLECVQDMDHENMFWYRQDPGLGLRLIYFSYDVKMKEKGDIPEGYSVSREKKERFSLILESASTNQTSMYLCASSSSTGGSQNIQYFGAGTRLSVL.

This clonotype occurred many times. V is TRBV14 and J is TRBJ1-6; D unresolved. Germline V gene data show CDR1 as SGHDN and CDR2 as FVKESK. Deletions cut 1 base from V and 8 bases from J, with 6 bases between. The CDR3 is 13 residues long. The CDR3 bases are TGTGCCAGCAGCCAAGTGTTTCATTCACCCCTCCACTTT. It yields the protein CASSQVFHSPLHF.

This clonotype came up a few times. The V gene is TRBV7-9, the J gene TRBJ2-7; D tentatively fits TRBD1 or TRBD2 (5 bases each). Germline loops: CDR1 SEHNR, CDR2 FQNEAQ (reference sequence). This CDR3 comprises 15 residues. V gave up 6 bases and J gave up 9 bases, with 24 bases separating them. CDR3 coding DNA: TGTGCCAGCAGTCCGACAGTGCTTTCCTACGAGGGGCAGTACTTC. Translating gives CASSPTVLSYEGQYF.

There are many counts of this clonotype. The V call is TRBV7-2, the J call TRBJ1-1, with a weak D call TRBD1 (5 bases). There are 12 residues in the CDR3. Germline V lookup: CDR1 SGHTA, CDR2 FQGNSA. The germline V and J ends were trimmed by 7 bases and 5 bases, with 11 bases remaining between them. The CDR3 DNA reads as TGTGCCAGCACGGCAGGGTTTACTGAAGCTTTCTTT. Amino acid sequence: CASTAGFTEAFF.

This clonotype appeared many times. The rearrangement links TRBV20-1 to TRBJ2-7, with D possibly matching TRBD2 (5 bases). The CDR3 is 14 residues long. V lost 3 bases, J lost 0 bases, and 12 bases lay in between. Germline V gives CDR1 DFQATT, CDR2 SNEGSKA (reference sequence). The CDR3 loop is CSASPSGYSYEQYF. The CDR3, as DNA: TGCAGTGCTAGTCCCAGCGGATACTCCTACGAGCAGTACTTC.

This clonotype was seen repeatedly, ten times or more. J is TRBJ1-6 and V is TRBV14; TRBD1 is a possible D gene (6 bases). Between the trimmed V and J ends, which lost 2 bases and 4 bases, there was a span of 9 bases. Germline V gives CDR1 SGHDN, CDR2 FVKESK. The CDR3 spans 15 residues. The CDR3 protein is CASSQQGIYNSPLHF. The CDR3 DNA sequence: TGTGCCAGCAGCCAACAGGGGATTTATAATTCACCCCTCCACTTT.

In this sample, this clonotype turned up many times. CDR3 residues: CASSFMGVGQPQHF. In nucleotides, the CDR3 is TGTGCCAGCAGCTTCATGGGGGTCGGTCAGCCCCAGCATTTT. J is TRBJ1-5 and V is TRBV5-6, with a weak D call TRBD1 (5 bases). V was shortened by 2 bases and J by 6 bases, with 12 bases between the two germline ends. Germline V gives CDR1 SGHDT, CDR2 YYEEEE. The CDR3 loop spans 14 amino acids.

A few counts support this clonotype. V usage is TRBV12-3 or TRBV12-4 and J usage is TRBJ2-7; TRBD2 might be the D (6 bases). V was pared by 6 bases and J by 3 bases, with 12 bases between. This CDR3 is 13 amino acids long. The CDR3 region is CASSYTGLYEQYF. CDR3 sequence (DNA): TGTGCCAGCAGCTACACGGGACTCTACGAGCAGTACTTC.

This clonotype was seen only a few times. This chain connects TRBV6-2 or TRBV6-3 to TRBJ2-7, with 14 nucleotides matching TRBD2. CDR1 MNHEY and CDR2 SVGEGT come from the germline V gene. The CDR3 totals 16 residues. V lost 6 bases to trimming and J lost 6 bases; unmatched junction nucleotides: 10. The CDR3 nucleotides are TGTGCCAGCAGATCGGGACTAGCGGGAGCCCATCGCGAGCAGTACTTC. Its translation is CASRSGLAGAHREQYF.

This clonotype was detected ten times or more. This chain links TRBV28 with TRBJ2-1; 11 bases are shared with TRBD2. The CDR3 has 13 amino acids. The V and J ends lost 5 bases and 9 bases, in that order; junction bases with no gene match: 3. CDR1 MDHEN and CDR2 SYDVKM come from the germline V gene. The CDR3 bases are TGTGCCAGCAGTCGTAGCGGGAGGGCTGAGCAGTTCTTC. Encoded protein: CASSRSGRAEQFF.